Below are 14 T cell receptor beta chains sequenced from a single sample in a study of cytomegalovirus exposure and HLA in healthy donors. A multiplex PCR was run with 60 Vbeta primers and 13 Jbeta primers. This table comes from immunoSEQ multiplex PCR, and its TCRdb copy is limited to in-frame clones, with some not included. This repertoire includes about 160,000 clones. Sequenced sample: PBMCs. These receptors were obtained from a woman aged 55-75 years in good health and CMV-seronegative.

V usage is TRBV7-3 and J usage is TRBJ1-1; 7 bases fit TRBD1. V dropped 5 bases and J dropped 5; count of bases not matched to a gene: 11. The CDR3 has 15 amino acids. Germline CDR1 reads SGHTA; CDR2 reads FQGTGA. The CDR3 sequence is CASSPTGSLGTEAFF. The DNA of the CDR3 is TGTGCCAGCAGCCCGACAGGGTCGCTGGGTACTGAAGCTTTCTTT.

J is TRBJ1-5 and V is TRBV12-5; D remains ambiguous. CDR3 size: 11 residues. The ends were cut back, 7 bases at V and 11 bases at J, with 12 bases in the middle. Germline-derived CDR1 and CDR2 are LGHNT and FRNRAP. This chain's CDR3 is CASAGAKSQHF. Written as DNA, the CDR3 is TGTGCTAGTGCGGGTGCAAAGTCCCAGCATTTT.

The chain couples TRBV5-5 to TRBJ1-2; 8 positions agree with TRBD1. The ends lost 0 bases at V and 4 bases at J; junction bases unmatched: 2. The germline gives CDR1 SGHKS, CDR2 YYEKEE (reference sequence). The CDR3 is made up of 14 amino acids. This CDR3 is CASSLGTGSYGYTF. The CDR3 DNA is TGTGCCAGCAGCTTGGGGACAGGGAGCTATGGCTACACCTTC.

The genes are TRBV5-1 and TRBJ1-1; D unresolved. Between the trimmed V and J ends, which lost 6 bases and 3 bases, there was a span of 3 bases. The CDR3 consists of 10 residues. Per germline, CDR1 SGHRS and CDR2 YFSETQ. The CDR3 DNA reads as TGCGCCAGCACCTACACTGAAGCTTTCTTT. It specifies CASTYTEAFF.

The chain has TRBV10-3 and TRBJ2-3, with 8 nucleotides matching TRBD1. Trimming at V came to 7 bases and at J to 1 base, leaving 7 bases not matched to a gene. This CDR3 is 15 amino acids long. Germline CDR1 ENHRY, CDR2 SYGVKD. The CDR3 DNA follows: TGTGCCATCACTAGAGAGGACAGGGGCACAGATACGCAGTATTTT. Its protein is CAITREDRGTDTQYF.

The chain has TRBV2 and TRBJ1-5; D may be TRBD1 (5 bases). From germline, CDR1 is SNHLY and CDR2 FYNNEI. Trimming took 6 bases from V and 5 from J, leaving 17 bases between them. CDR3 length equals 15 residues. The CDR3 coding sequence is TGTGCCAGCAGCCCAGACCCAGGGAGGTATCAGCCCCAGCATTTT. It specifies CASSPDPGRYQPQHF.

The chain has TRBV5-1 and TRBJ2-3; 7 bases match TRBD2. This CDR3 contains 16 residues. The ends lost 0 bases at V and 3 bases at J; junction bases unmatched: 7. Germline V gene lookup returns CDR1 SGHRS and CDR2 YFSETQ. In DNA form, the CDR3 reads TGCGCCAGCAGCTTGGAAGGGAGGGCTGGTACAGATACGCAGTATTTT. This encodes CASSLEGRAGTDTQYF.

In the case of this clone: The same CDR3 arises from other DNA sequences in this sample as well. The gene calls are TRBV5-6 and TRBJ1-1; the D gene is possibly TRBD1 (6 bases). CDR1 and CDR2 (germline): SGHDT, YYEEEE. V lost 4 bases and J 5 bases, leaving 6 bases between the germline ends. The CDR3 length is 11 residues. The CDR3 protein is CASSRGTEAFF. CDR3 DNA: TGTGCCAGCAGCAGGGGGACTGAAGCTTTCTTT. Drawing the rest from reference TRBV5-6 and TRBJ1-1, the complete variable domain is DAGVTQSPTHLIKTRGQQVTLRCSPKSGHDTVSWYQQALGQGPQFIFQYYEEEERQRGNFPDRFSGHQFPNYSSELNVNALLLGDSALYLCASSRGTEAFFGQGTRLTVV.

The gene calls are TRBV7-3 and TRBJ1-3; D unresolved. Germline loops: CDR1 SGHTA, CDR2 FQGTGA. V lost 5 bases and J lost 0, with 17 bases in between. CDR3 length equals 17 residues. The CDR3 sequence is CASSPTGGSASGNTIYF. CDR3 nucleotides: TGTGCCAGCAGCCCCACGGGTGGGTCGGCCTCTGGAAACACCATATATTTT.

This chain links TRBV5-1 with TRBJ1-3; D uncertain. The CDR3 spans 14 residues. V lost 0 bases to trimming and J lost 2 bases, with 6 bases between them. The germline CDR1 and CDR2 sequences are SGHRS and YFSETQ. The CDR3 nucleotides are TGCGCCAGCAGCTTGGCCGGGGCTGGAAACACCATATATTTT. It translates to CASSLAGAGNTIYF.

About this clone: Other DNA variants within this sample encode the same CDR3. The CDR3 spells CASSVGTNYEQYF. DNA of the CDR3: TGTGCCAGCAGCGTCGGGACTAACTACGAGCAGTACTTC. The V and J genes are TRBV9 and TRBJ2-7; TRBD2 aligns across 7 bases. CDR3 length: 13 residues. The germline CDR1 and CDR2 sequences are SGDLS and YYNGEE. V was pared by 2 bases and J by 3 bases, with 2 bases of the junction left unmatched.

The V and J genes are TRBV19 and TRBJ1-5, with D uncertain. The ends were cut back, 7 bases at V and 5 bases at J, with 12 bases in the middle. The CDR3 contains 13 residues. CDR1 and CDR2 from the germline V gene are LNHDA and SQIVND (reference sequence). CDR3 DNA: TGTGCCAGTAATGAGAGAGCGTATCAGCCCCAGCATTTT. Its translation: CASNERAYQPQHF.

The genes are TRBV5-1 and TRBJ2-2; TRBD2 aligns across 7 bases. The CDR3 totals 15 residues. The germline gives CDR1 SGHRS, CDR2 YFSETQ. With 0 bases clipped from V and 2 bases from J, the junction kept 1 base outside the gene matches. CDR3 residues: CASSLGDYNTGELFF. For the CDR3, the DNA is TGCGCCAGCAGCTTGGGGGACTACAACACCGGGGAGCTGTTTTTT.

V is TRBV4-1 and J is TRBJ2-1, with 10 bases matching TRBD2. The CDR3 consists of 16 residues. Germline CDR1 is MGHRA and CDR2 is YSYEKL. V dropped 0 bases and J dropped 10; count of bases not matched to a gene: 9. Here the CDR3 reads CASSQDGLAGAGEQFF. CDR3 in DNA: TGCGCCAGCAGCCAAGATGGGCTAGCGGGAGCAGGGGAGCAGTTCTTC.